The 22 T cell receptor beta chains listed next were all sequenced from one sample in a study of T cell responses to AZD1222 COVID-19 vaccine. Here immunoSEQ multiplex PCR was the method, and the copy in TCRdb shows in-frame clones only, minus some. The table lists approximately 170,000 clones, around 94% of them singletons, with roughly 5% in the top ten. This sample comprised peripheral blood, obtained 28 days after the second AZD1222 dose. These receptors came from an adult who received the AZD1222 COVID-19 vaccine.

This sequence joins TRBV18 and TRBJ2-3; D is ambiguous. This CDR3 is built from 15 residues. The ends were cut back, 4 bases at V and 2 bases at J, with 13 bases in the middle. CDR1 and CDR2 (germline): KGHSH, LQKENI. The CDR3 loop is CASSLGVIPTDTQYF. The CDR3 DNA follows: TGTGCCAGCTCACTTGGGGTCATCCCCACAGATACGCAGTATTTT. Complete variable domain (other parts from reference TRBV18 and TRBJ2-3): NAGVMQNPRHLVRRRGQEARLRCSPMKGHSHVYWYRQLPEEGLKFMVYLQKENIIDESGMPKERFSAEFPKEGPSILRIQQVVRGDSAAYFCASSLGVIPTDTQYFGPGTRLTVL.

This sequence joins TRBV19 and TRBJ1-4; D gene unclear. The germline V and J ends were trimmed by 0 bases and 5 bases, with 13 bases remaining between them. Germline CDR1 LNHDA, CDR2 SQIVND (reference sequence). This CDR3 has 16 residues. The CDR3 coding sequence is TGTGCCAGTAGTATAGATGCCCCAAGGACCAATGAAAAACTGTTTTTT. It translates to CASSIDAPRTNEKLFF.

This clone came up a few times. V and J are TRBV5-5 and TRBJ1-6; D gene ambiguous. This CDR3 region has 13 residues. V was clipped by 4 bases and J by 7 bases, with 9 bases between them. Germline CDR1 is SGHKS and CDR2 is YYEKEE (reference sequence). As DNA, the CDR3 is TGTGCCAGCAGCGTAACAAGAAATTCACCCCTCCACTTT. This encodes CASSVTRNSPLHF.

The chain couples TRBV27 to TRBJ1-1, with 8 bases aligning to TRBD1. The CDR3 length is 18 residues. Germline CDR1 reads MNHEY; CDR2 reads SMNVEV (reference sequence). V gave up 3 bases and J gave up 1 base; unmatched junction bases: 13. CDR3 residues: CASSFTGRGPERNTEAFF. The CDR3 region has the DNA TGTGCCAGCAGTTTTACGGGCAGGGGGCCGGAGAGGAACACTGAAGCTTTCTTT.

V and J are TRBV28 and TRBJ1-5; D call uncertain. Between the trimmed V and J ends, which lost 8 bases and 3 bases, there was a span of 11 bases. From germline, CDR1 is MDHEN and CDR2 SYDVKM. The CDR3 is 13 amino acids. The CDR3 region is CASLRDYNQPQHF. The CDR3 nucleotides read TGTGCCAGCTTGAGGGATTACAATCAGCCCCAGCATTTT.

The chain joins TRBV28 to TRBJ1-2; D gene ambiguous. The ends were cut back, 7 bases at V and 1 base at J, with 16 bases in the middle. Per the germline V gene, CDR1 is MDHEN and CDR2 is SYDVKM. This CDR3 spans 15 amino acids. The CDR3, as DNA: TGTGCCAGCACCTCCTCACGAGTCCTTAACTATGGCTACACCTTC. It translates to CASTSSRVLNYGYTF.

The V gene is TRBV19, the J gene TRBJ2-7; no clear D gene. V was pared by 6 bases and J by 5 bases, with 14 bases between. CDR3 length: 13 amino acids. Germline V lookup: CDR1 LNHDA, CDR2 SQIVND (reference sequence). In DNA form, the CDR3 reads TGTGCCAGTAGCCGAAACTCCCGGGACGAGCAGTACTTC. Translation: CASSRNSRDEQYF.

This chain joins TRBV29-1 and TRBJ1-4; D not resolved. Germline CDR1 SQVTM, CDR2 ANQGSEA. The CDR3 consists of 13 residues. Trimming removed 5 bases from V and 8 bases from J, with 15 bases in between. DNA of the CDR3: TGCAGCGTTATCCGGATTGGGAGCGAAAAACTGTTTTTT. This codes for CSVIRIGSEKLFF.

This chain connects TRBV12-3 or TRBV12-4 to TRBJ1-5; TRBD1 is a possible D gene (5 bases). This CDR3 region has 12 residues. V was trimmed by 6 bases and J by 4 bases, leaving 7 bases between them. The CDR3 region has the DNA TGTGCCAGCAGAGGGGTAAATCAGCCCCAGCATTTT. This encodes CASRGVNQPQHF.

The J gene is TRBJ2-3, the V gene TRBV25-1, with D possibly being TRBD1 (7 bases). V gave up 3 bases and J gave up 0 bases, with 13 bases separating them. CDR1 MGHDK and CDR2 SYGVNS come from the germline V gene. The CDR3 has 16 amino acids. The DNA for the CDR3 is TGTGCCAGCAGTGAGACACAGGGGACTAGCACAGATACGCAGTATTTT. It translates to CASSETQGTSTDTQYF.

The chain combines TRBV11-2 with TRBJ1-6; 7 bases match TRBD1. The V gene's germline CDR1 is SGHAT and CDR2 FQNNGV. The CDR3 consists of 14 residues. The V segment lost 1 base and the J segment 9 bases; nucleotides outside the gene matches: 3. CDR3 loop: CASSLARQGSPLHF. DNA for the CDR3: TGTGCCAGCAGCTTAGCCCGACAGGGTTCACCCCTCCACTTT.

This clone appeared a few times. CDR3 bases: TGTGCCTGGAGTGGTACTCGGACAGGGGCTGCAAAACTGTTTTTT. Translated, it gives CAWSGTRTGAAKLFF. The rearrangement uses TRBV30 and TRBJ1-4; 9 bases map to TRBD1. The CDR3 loop spans 15 amino acids. The V segment lost 1 base and the J segment 10 bases; nucleotides outside the gene matches: 10. Germline V lookup: CDR1 GTSNPN, CDR2 SVGIG (reference sequence).

The rearrangement links TRBV27 to TRBJ2-7; 7 positions match TRBD2. CDR3 length: 15 residues. The V and J ends lost 5 bases and 5 bases, in that order; junction bases with no gene match: 12. In germline, CDR1 is MNHEY, CDR2 SMNVEV (reference sequence). CDR3 sequence: CASSPLYRGSNEQYF. The CDR3 DNA is TGTGCCAGCAGTCCCCTTTATCGCGGGAGCAACGAGCAGTACTTC.

The V gene is TRBV9, the J gene TRBJ2-2, with 8 positions matching TRBD1. Germline V gene lookup returns CDR1 SGDLS and CDR2 YYNGEE. V was pared by 4 bases and J by 3 bases, with 5 bases of the junction left unmatched. The CDR3 consists of 15 residues. This CDR3 reads CASSSRQGHTGELFF. The DNA for the CDR3 is TGTGCCAGCAGCTCACGACAGGGGCACACCGGGGAGCTGTTTTTT.

The chain joins TRBV29-1 to TRBJ2-3, with D unclear. The CDR3 is 12 residues long. Germline V CDR1 and CDR2: SQVTM, ANQGSEA. The V and J ends lost 6 bases and 0 bases respectively, with 7 bases between them. The CDR3 reads CSVDSSTDTQYF. DNA for the CDR3: TGCAGCGTGGATTCTAGCACAGATACGCAGTATTTT.

The chain uses TRBV3-1 (or the pseudogene TRBV3-2) and TRBJ2-1, with D unresolved. The CDR3 loop spans 14 amino acids. Germline V gene lookup returns CDR1 LGHDT and CDR2 YNNKEL (reference sequence). Trimming took 4 bases from V and 1 from J, leaving 8 bases between them. The CDR3 loop reads CASSPLGSYNEQFF. The CDR3 DNA reads as TGTGCCAGCAGCCCCCTAGGATCCTACAATGAGCAGTTCTTC.

The V call is TRBV7-9, the J call TRBJ1-4; no definite D call. The V gene's germline CDR1 is SEHNR and CDR2 FQNEAQ (reference sequence). The CDR3 is made up of 17 amino acids. Between the trimmed V and J ends, which lost 5 bases and 0 bases, there was a span of 16 bases. The CDR3 loop reads CASSTGLTSTTNEKLFF. CDR3 nucleotides: TGTGCCAGCAGCACTGGACTGACTTCGACAACTAATGAAAAACTGTTTTTT.

The chain has TRBV27 and TRBJ1-2, with 10 bases aligning to TRBD1. Germline assignment: CDR1 MNHEY and CDR2 SMNVEV (reference sequence). The CDR3 length is 12 residues. Trimming took 7 bases from V and 6 from J; bases not matched to a gene: 2. As DNA, the CDR3 is TGTGCCAGCATGGACAGGGGGGATGGCTACACCTTC. Protein: CASMDRGDGYTF.

The genes are TRBV10-3 and TRBJ2-1; D unresolved. Trimming left V 6 bases short and J 3 bases short, with 12 bases between. The CDR3 sequence is 14 residues long. CDR1 is ENHRY, CDR2 SYGVKD, per germline. CDR3 bases: TGTGCCATCAGACCTGCTAGTATCTACAATGAGCAGTTCTTC. This gives the protein CAIRPASIYNEQFF.

The count of this clone is one. The chain joins TRBV28 to TRBJ1-5; possibly TRBD1 for D (5 bases). There are 16 residues in the CDR3. V was cut by 4 bases and J by 2 bases, with 15 bases left in between. CDR1 MDHEN and CDR2 SYDVKM come from the germline V gene. This chain's CDR3 is CASSSPSEGGNQPQHF. In DNA form, the CDR3 reads TGTGCCAGCAGTTCCCCCTCAGAAGGGGGCAATCAGCCCCAGCATTTT.

The V call is TRBV7-2, the J call TRBJ2-1; 8 bases are shared with TRBD2. The CDR3 is made up of 18 amino acids. The germline V gene encodes CDR1 SGHTA and CDR2 FQGNSA. Losses at the gene ends were 4 bases for V and 0 bases for J; bases not matched to a gene: 11. The CDR3 sequence is CASSSGTSIFLSYNEQFF. CDR3 in DNA: TGTGCCAGCAGCTCCGGGACTAGTATTTTCCTCTCCTACAATGAGCAGTTCTTC.

V and J are TRBV5-1 and TRBJ1-3; 7 bases are shared with TRBD1. CDR3 size: 16 residues. V lost 3 bases, J lost 0 bases, and 6 bases stayed unmatched. Germline V gene data show CDR1 as SGHRS and CDR2 as YFSETQ. The DNA of the CDR3 is TGCGCCAGCAGCTCCGGACAGGTCAGCTCTGGAAACACCATATATTTT. The encoded protein is CASSSGQVSSGNTIYF.